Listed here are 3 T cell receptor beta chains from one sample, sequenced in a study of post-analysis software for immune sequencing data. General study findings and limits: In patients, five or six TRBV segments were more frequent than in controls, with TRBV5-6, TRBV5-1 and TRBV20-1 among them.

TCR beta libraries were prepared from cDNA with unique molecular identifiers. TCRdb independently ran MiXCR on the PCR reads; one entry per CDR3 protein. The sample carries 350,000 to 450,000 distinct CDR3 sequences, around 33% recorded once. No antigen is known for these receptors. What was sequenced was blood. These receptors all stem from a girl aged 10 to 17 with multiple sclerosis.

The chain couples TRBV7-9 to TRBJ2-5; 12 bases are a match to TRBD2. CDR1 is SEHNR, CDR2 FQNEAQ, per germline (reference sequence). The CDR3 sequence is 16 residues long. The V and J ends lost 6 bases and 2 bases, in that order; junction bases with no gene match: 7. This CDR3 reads CASRPTSGSPQETQYF. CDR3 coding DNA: TGTGCCAGCAGGCCGACTAGCGGGAGCCCTCAAGAGACCCAGTACTTC.

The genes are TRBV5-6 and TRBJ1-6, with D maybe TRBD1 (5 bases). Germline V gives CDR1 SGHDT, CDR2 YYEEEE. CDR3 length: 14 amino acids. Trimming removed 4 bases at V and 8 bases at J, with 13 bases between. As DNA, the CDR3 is TGTGCCAGCAGCAAACCGGACACTTATTCACCCCTCCACTTT. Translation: CASSKPDTYSPLHF.

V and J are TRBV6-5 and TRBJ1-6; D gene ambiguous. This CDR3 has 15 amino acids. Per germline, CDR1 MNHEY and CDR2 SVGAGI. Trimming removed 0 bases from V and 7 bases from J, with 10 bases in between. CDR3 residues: CASSYSDIRNSPLHF. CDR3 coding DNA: TGTGCCAGCAGTTACTCGGATATAAGAAATTCACCCCTCCACTTT.